The TCR beta chain described here comes from a study of T-cell reconstitution after alpha-beta-depleted transplantation in children. General study points: T-cell numbers and diversity, one year after transplant, stemmed largely from T cells that were newly produced. Several hundred rapidly expanded clones from non-depleted graft cells reportedly supplied alpha-beta T cells about two months post-transplant.

This CDR3 region has 16 residues. The V end was cut by 2 bases, the J end by 0 bases, with 11 bases between. CDR1 is LGHDT and CDR2 is YNNKEL in the germline V gene (reference sequence). Comments on this clonotype: What it binds is not known.

The library targeted TCRbeta and was prepared with unique molecular identifiers. TCRdb called the PCR reads again in MiXCR, with one record for every CDR3 protein. Among about 980,000 distinct CDR3 sequences listed, under 30% were seen once. The sample here was PBMCs, mostly from graft donor cells, taken 360 days after TCRalphabeta/CD19-depleted stem cell transplant. This TCR derives from a boy in the first two years of life who had a stem cell transplant for SCID, so the T cells may come from the graft donor. The V call is TRBV3-1, the J call TRBJ2-1; D perhaps matches TRBD2 (5 bases). The CDR3 spells CASSQSPSLSYNEQFF. CDR3 bases: TGTGCCAGCAGCCAATCTCCTAGCCTCTCCTACAATGAGCAGTTCTTC.